This T cell receptor beta chain derives from a study of cytomegalovirus exposure and HLA in healthy donors. Study conclusions and caveats: Based on reports, TCR beta sequences accurately predicted HLA-A and HLA-B alleles for most subjects. Looking again later, the authors saw that most CMV-associated TCR beta chains seemed HLA-restricted.

This clone was detected only once. What it binds is not known. All the people who gave samples were healthy bone marrow donors. The study ran its PCR with 60 Vbeta and 13 Jbeta primers. Produced via immunoSEQ multiplex PCR; TCRdb's table is partial and in-frame only. The data hold 65,000 to 95,000 clones, with 65% to 85% observed a single time. Germline CDR1 SGDLS, CDR2 YYNGEE. Trimming took 0 bases from V and 2 from J; bases not matched to a gene: 0. The CDR3 has 15 amino acids. The receptor was derived from a man aged 65-85 years in good health and CMV-seronegative. Input material: PBMCs. This sequence joins TRBV9 and TRBJ2-1; 9 nucleotides agree with TRBD2. Here the CDR3 reads CASSVASGAYNEQFF. DNA for the CDR3: TGTGCCAGCAGCGTAGCTAGCGGGGCCTACAATGAGCAGTTCTTC.